The 25 T cell receptor beta chains listed next were all sequenced from one sample in a study of blood T cell repertoires in COVID-19. Libraries were prepared by immunoSEQ multiplex PCR; TCRdb keeps only in-frame clonotypes and omits some of them. The repertoire holds around 300,000 clones, about nine tenths seen once, with roughly 0.96% in the top ten. Sequenced input: peripheral blood. These receptors were collected from a woman aged 40 to 50 who had recovered from COVID-19.

This chain uses TRBV7-9 with TRBJ2-7; 7 positions match TRBD1. The CDR3 extends over 15 amino acids. Germline V gene sequence: CDR1 SEHNR, CDR2 FQNEAQ (reference sequence). V gave up 2 bases and J gave up 6 bases; unmatched junction bases: 10. The CDR3 nucleotides read TGTGCCAGCAGCTTAATTTGGCAGGGGGATATCGAGCAGTACTTC. This codes for CASSLIWQGDIEQYF.

V and J are TRBV27 and TRBJ2-7; D might be TRBD2 (6 bases). CDR3 length: 16 residues. V shed 5 bases and J shed 6 bases, with 23 bases lying between them. CDR1 and CDR2 from the germline V gene are MNHEY and SMNVEV (reference sequence). CDR3 DNA sequence: TGTGCCAGCAGTCCGAAGCCGGGACTCGTTCTGGTCGAGCAGTACTTC. Protein: CASSPKPGLVLVEQYF.

This clone was detected only once. The chain employs TRBV24-1 and TRBJ2-3, with TRBD2 matching 8 bases. This CDR3 contains 16 residues. Germline assignment: CDR1 KGHDR and CDR2 SFDVKD. Trimming cost V 5 bases and J 0 bases; bases outside gene matches: 6. DNA of the CDR3: TGTGCCACCAGTGGTCGCACTAGCGGTAGCACAGATACGCAGTATTTT. Protein: CATSGRTSGSTDTQYF.

The chain is built from TRBV11-1 and TRBJ2-7; D perhaps matches TRBD2 (5 bases). Germline V CDR1 and CDR2: SGHAT, FQDESV (reference sequence). The germline V and J ends were trimmed by 3 bases and 2 bases, with 14 bases remaining between them. This CDR3 has 15 amino acids. Here the CDR3 reads CASSFSRGSAYEQYF. For the CDR3, the DNA is TGTGCCAGCAGCTTCAGTCGTGGTAGCGCCTACGAGCAGTACTTC.

The chain combines TRBV2 with TRBJ1-1; weak D call: TRBD1 (5 bases). The germline V gene encodes CDR1 SNHLY and CDR2 FYNNEI. The CDR3 length is 15 residues. Between the trimmed V and J ends, which lost 6 bases and 4 bases, there was a span of 18 bases. As DNA, the CDR3 is TGTGCCAGCAGAGCCCCCTCCAGCGGGGGCACTGAAGCTTTCTTT. Its translation: CASRAPSSGGTEAFF.

The chain carries TRBV30 and TRBJ2-7; TRBD2 agrees at 7 bases. J gave up 2 bases and V 0 bases, and 7 bases lay outside the gene matches. This CDR3 has 15 residues. Looked up from germline, CDR1 is GTSNPN and CDR2 is SVGIG (reference sequence). The DNA of the CDR3 is TGTGCCTGGAGTGTGGGGGGGGGAAGAGCCTACGAGCAGTACTTC. It yields the protein CAWSVGGGRAYEQYF.

The rearrangement links TRBV6-5 to TRBJ2-7, with 9 bases matching TRBD1. After removal of 5 bases from V and 4 bases from J, the junction contained 6 bases not matched to a gene. Germline CDR1 and CDR2: MNHEY and SVGAGI. The CDR3 has 14 residues. The CDR3 sequence is CASSTGTGSYEQYF. The CDR3 bases are TGTGCCAGCAGTACCGGGACAGGGAGTTACGAGCAGTACTTC.

This clone was seen a handful of times. V usage is TRBV4-2 and J usage is TRBJ1-5, with 7 bases lining up with TRBD1. Per the germline V gene, CDR1 is LGHNA and CDR2 is YNFKEQ. CDR3 length equals 16 residues. The V gene end was trimmed by 0 bases and the J gene end by 3 bases; junction bases not matched to a gene: 5. Here the CDR3 reads CASSQEAGTVNQPQHF. The CDR3 DNA reads TGTGCCAGCAGCCAAGAGGCCGGGACAGTCAATCAGCCCCAGCATTTT.

This sequence joins TRBV30 and TRBJ1-1; maybe TRBD1 (5 bases). Germline V gene lookup returns CDR1 GTSNPN and CDR2 SVGIG (reference sequence). The CDR3 is 13 amino acids. Trimming stripped 4 bases from V and 2 bases from J, with 11 bases between. In DNA form, the CDR3 reads TGTGCCTGGATGGTTCAGGGCAACACTGAAGCTTTCTTT. Its translation: CAWMVQGNTEAFF. Combining the CDR3 with reference TRBV30 and TRBJ1-1 gives the whole variable domain SQTIHQWPATLVQPVGSPLSLECTVEGTSNPNLYWYRQAAGRGLQLLFYSVGIGQISSEVPQNLSASRPQDRQFILSSKKLLLSDSGFYLCAWMVQGNTEAFFGQGTRLTVV.

V gene TRBV29-1 combines with J gene TRBJ1-1; D may be TRBD1 (5 bases). The CDR3 length is 11 residues. CDR1 and CDR2 from the germline V gene are SQVTM and ANQGSEA. V gave up 4 bases and J gave up 8 bases, with 11 bases separating them. DNA for the CDR3: TGCAGCGTTGCTGGGGCTCGCGAAGCTTTCTTT. It codes for CSVAGAREAFF.

The sample holds a few counts of this clone. The chain joins TRBV5-1 to TRBJ2-2; the match to TRBD2 covers 7 bases. The J segment lost 4 bases and the V segment lost 0 bases, leaving 6 bases of the junction unmatched. Germline assignment: CDR1 SGHRS and CDR2 YFSETQ. CDR3 length: 16 residues. The CDR3 sequence: CASSLDPGRATGELFF. DNA of the CDR3: TGCGCCAGCAGCTTGGACCCAGGGAGGGCCACCGGGGAGCTGTTTTTT.

The rearrangement links TRBV18 to TRBJ2-2; no firm D call. Looked up from germline, CDR1 is KGHSH and CDR2 is LQKENI. The CDR3 contains 13 residues. V was clipped by 2 bases and J by 8 bases, with 9 bases between them. DNA for the CDR3: TGTGCCAGCTCACCAGTGACTGAGGGGGAGCTGTTTTTT. Its protein product is CASSPVTEGELFF.

The V call is TRBV7-9, the J call TRBJ2-1; 7 nucleotides agree with TRBD2. V lost 5 bases and J lost 6; bases outside the gene matches: 4. This CDR3 has 13 residues. Germline CDR1 reads SEHNR; CDR2 reads FQNEAQ (reference sequence). DNA of the CDR3: TGTGCCAGCAGCAGGACGGGGGGCAATGAGCAGTTCTTC. Translating gives CASSRTGGNEQFF.

The chain couples TRBV29-1 to TRBJ2-3; 15 bases fit TRBD2. Trimming removed 2 bases from V and 0 bases from J; junction bases left unmatched: 18. Germline lookup yields CDR1 SQVTM and CDR2 ANQGSEA. The CDR3 contains 22 residues. CDR3 DNA: TGCAGCGTTGAATTCCCCAGGGGACTAGCGGGAGGATCACTATCTAGCACAGATACGCAGTATTTT. Translating it yields CSVEFPRGLAGGSLSSTDTQYF.

V usage is TRBV3-1 (or the pseudogene TRBV3-2) and J usage is TRBJ1-2; 10 positions match TRBD1. CDR1 and CDR2 from the germline V gene are LGHDT and YNNKEL (reference sequence). The CDR3 runs to 14 residues. V lost 1 base, J lost 6 bases, and 2 bases stayed unmatched. The CDR3 coding sequence is TGTGCCAGCAGCCAAGTGGACAGGGGGAATGGCTACACCTTC. Encoded protein: CASSQVDRGNGYTF.

The DNA of the CDR3 is TGTGCCAGCAGTTTGTCGGGTTCCGGGGAGCTGTTTTTT. Translation gives CASSLSGSGELFF. This rearrangement joins TRBV27 to TRBJ2-2; no clear D gene. CDR1 is MNHEY, CDR2 SMNVEV, per germline (reference sequence). The CDR3 runs 13 residues. V gave up 3 bases and J gave up 6 bases, with 8 bases separating them.

This clone was seen a single time. This sequence joins TRBV2 and TRBJ2-5; D is unclear. Germline CDR1 and CDR2: SNHLY and FYNNEI. Deletions cut 6 bases from V and 3 bases from J, with 5 bases between. The CDR3 runs to 11 residues. In DNA form, the CDR3 reads TGTGCCAGCAGACAAGAAGAGACCCAGTACTTC. This gives the protein CASRQEETQYF.

This sequence joins TRBV7-3 and TRBJ2-7; 9 positions agree with TRBD2. This CDR3 is 14 amino acids long. Trimming cost V 8 bases and J 3 bases; bases outside gene matches: 8. Germline CDR1 reads SGHTA; CDR2 reads FQGTGA. CDR3 amino acids: CASVGPSGNYEQYF. CDR3 nucleotide sequence: TGTGCCAGCGTCGGGCCTAGCGGGAACTACGAGCAGTACTTC.

The J gene is TRBJ1-3, the V gene TRBV19; perhaps TRBD1 as D (5 bases). Germline V gene data show CDR1 as LNHDA and CDR2 as SQIVND (reference sequence). V dropped 4 bases and J dropped 3 bases, with 10 bases sitting between them. CDR3 length: 14 residues. CDR3 sequence reads: CASSNSRVGNTIYF. CDR3 in DNA: TGTGCCAGTAGTAATTCCAGGGTTGGAAACACCATATATTTT.

V gene TRBV5-1 combines with J gene TRBJ1-6; D gene uncertain. Germline V gene lookup returns CDR1 SGHRS and CDR2 YFSETQ. The CDR3 has 15 amino acids. Trimming removed 6 bases from V and 5 bases from J, with 15 bases in between. The CDR3: CASNEGGKNNSPLHF. The DNA of the CDR3 is TGCGCCAGCAACGAAGGCGGGAAGAATAATTCACCCCTCCACTTT. Supplemented by reference TRBV5-1 and TRBJ1-6, the full variable domain reads KAGVTQTPRYLIKTRGQQVTLSCSPISGHRSVSWYQQTPGQGLQFLFEYFSETQRNKGNFPGRFSGRQFSNSRSEMNVSTLELGDSALYLCASNEGGKNNSPLHFGNGTRLTVT.

J is TRBJ1-6 and V is TRBV28, with a possible D match to TRBD1 (6 bases). The ends were cut back, 3 bases at V and 9 bases at J, with 18 bases in the middle. CDR3 size: 16 residues. The germline CDR1 and CDR2 sequences are MDHEN and SYDVKM. The CDR3 sequence: CASSFLSGGQGSPLHF. The CDR3 coding sequence is TGTGCCAGCAGTTTTTTGTCCGGGGGGCAAGGTTCACCCCTCCACTTT.

This clone was detected only a few times. The chain couples TRBV18 to TRBJ1-5, with a tentative D call TRBD1 (6 bases). The CDR3 is 17 amino acids. The ends were cut back, 3 bases at V and 2 bases at J, with 17 bases in the middle. CDR1 KGHSH and CDR2 LQKENI come from the germline V gene. The CDR3 region has the DNA TGTGCCAGCTCACCTTTCTTGACAGGAACGGGCAATCAGCCCCAGCATTTT. Translating gives CASSPFLTGTGNQPQHF.

The chain recombines TRBV5-1 with TRBJ2-1, with no clear D. The V end was cut by 0 bases, the J end by 0 bases, with 10 bases between. The CDR3 consists of 16 residues. CDR1 and CDR2 from the germline V gene are SGHRS and YFSETQ. CDR3 nucleotide sequence: TGCGCCAGCAGCTTGGCCCCCACAAGCTCCTACAATGAGCAGTTCTTC. As protein: CASSLAPTSSYNEQFF. Full variable domain (outside the CDR3, taken from reference TRBV5-1 and TRBJ2-1): KAGVTQTPRYLIKTRGQQVTLSCSPISGHRSVSWYQQTPGQGLQFLFEYFSETQRNKGNFPGRFSGRQFSNSRSEMNVSTLELGDSALYLCASSLAPTSSYNEQFFGPGTRLTVL.

On this clone itself: The sample has other DNA sequences that encode this CDR3 too. CDR3 amino acids: CAISESASGSYEQYF. The DNA for the CDR3 is TGTGCCATCAGTGAGTCGGCTAGCGGGAGTTACGAGCAGTACTTC. The chain has TRBV10-3 and TRBJ2-7; TRBD2 aligns across 10 bases. V was pared by 0 bases and J by 4 bases, with 3 bases of the junction left unmatched. Germline V gene sequence: CDR1 ENHRY, CDR2 SYGVKD. The CDR3 is 15 residues long.

This clone was counted only a few times. The rearrangement links TRBV11-2 to TRBJ2-3; D is perhaps TRBD2 (6 bases). This CDR3 is built from 16 residues. Germline CDR1 is SGHAT and CDR2 is FQNNGV. The V end lost 5 bases, the J end lost 4 bases, and 19 bases lay between the germline ends. CDR3 in amino acids: CASSLLRGGVSDTQYF. Here the CDR3 DNA reads TGTGCCAGCAGCCTCCTGCGGGGCGGGGTATCAGATACGCAGTATTTT.